Given below is one T cell receptor beta chain in context. What antigen it recognizes has not been identified. The sample holds no much larger clone one base away, and base qualities are not on file. Collaborating institutions collected whole blood in K2EDTA tubes following their own protocols. For TCRbeta analysis, collaborator samples were shipped as frozen whole blood, as isolated PBMCs, or as DNA extracted from either sample type. This entry is derived from a study of blood T cell repertoires in COVID-19 (dated by TCRdb to the early 2020s). Regarding the complete study: The collaborator samples originated in the United States, Italy and Spain and spanned the acute and convalescent phases of COVID-19. Where available, HLA class I and class II types were taken from metadata supplied by the sample provider and were not determined by assay-based typing. The sample metadata nearly always contained a de-identified subject ID, COVID-19 status, age in years and sex. The prospective study material was composed of cDNA or gDNA derived from T cells, B-cell-depleted T cells, or PBMCs. Deeply sampled blood TCRbeta repertoires from subjects exposed to, actively infected with, or recovered from COVID-19 were included in the dataset. The repertoires were released in a freely available public database meant as a resource for research on the immune response to SARS-CoV-2. The samples were drawn from the first 160 participants of the ongoing ImmuneRACE study and from 1,254 subjects provided by 6 global collaborators.

TCRbeta CDR3 regions were amplified from genomic DNA using the immunoSEQ Assay, a bias-controlled multiplex PCR. In the authors' own workflow: The number of nucleated cells in each sample was estimated by amplification of reference gene primers within the assay. To quantify the absolute abundance of each unique TCRbeta CDR3 rearrangement, sequence reads were collapsed and filtered. For each sample, productive Simpson clonality was calculated as the square root of Simpson's diversity index across productive rearrangements. In its TCRdb copy, this immuneACCESS table keeps in-frame sequences only and misses some clones. Where compared with another copy, unresolved V genes explain less than half of these, and the others have no known cause. For V, J and clone size, that table is used; D and trimming come from the DNA. For this sample there are some 190,000 clones; approximately 91% appear just once. 1.1% of the sample rests with the top ten.

Overall results and qualifications from the work: How much clinical and demographic metadata was included differed by source and by participant, and the metadata was provided uncurated.

The CDR3 numbers 16 residues from cysteine through phenylalanine. The CDR3 DNA has 48 bases and is translated from base 1. Trimming takes 3 bases from V and 0 bases from J, and the germline ends sit 12 bases apart. CDR1 and CDR2 (KGHSH, LQKENI) derive from the germline V gene. The clonotype was recovered from a man aged 25-45 years with acute or convalescent COVID-19. The V gene is TRBV18 and the J gene is TRBJ1-5, with a tentative D gene TRBD1 over 5 matching bases. The sequencing sample was made of peripheral blood. The CDR3: CASSPWGGFSNQPQHF. The nucleotide sequence is TGTGCCAGCTCACCTTGGGGGGGTTTTAGCAATCAGCCCCAGCATTTT.